Listed here are 5 T cell receptor beta chains from one sample, sequenced in a study of shared clonotypes between healthy human individuals (TCRdb year 2020). Libraries were prepared through the immunoSEQ multiplex PCR assay. Held by TCRdb, this immuneACCESS table contains in-frame sequences only and omits some clones. Under half of the omission traces to an unresolved V gene where checked; the cause of the rest is unknown. A total of under 1,900,000 clones appear in this sample, less than 99% of them only once. The ten most abundant clones make up about 0.35% of the sample. The sample consisted of naive CD4+ T cells sorted from blood. Reading the label with the study, this specimen's cell subset or site is: CD45RA+ positively selected. These receptors were obtained from a man aged 25-40 years in good health.

This sequence joins TRBV11-1 and TRBJ1-1, with D unclear. From germline, CDR1 is SGHAT and CDR2 FQDESV (reference sequence). The CDR3 is 14 residues long. The V end was cut by 2 bases, the J end by 1 base, with 8 bases between. For the CDR3, the DNA is TGTGCCAGCAGCTTAAGGCCAGCGAACACTGAAGCTTTCTTT. It codes for CASSLRPANTEAFF. Full variable domain (outside the CDR3, taken from reference TRBV11-1 and TRBJ1-1): EAEVAQSPRYKITEKSQAVAFWCDPISGHATLYWYRQILGQGPELLVQFQDESVVDDSQLPKDRFSAERLKGVDSTLKIQPAELGDSAMYLCASSLRPANTEAFFGQGTRLTVV.

The V and J genes are TRBV5-1 and TRBJ2-7; D is possibly TRBD2 (5 bases). This CDR3 contains 14 residues. In germline, CDR1 is SGHRS, CDR2 YFSETQ. V was shortened by 2 bases and J by 0 bases, with 9 bases between the two germline ends. The CDR3 spells CASSLSRGSYEQYF. The CDR3, as DNA: TGCGCCAGCAGCTTATCTCGGGGCTCCTACGAGCAGTACTTC. The whole variable domain, remainder taken from reference TRBV5-1 and TRBJ2-7, is KAGVTQTPRYLIKTRGQQVTLSCSPISGHRSVSWYQQTPGQGLQFLFEYFSETQRNKGNFPGRFSGRQFSNSRSEMNVSTLELGDSALYLCASSLSRGSYEQYFGPGTRLTVT.

This chain links TRBV18 with TRBJ2-1, with TRBD2 matching over 9 bases. This CDR3 comprises 16 residues. Germline V CDR1 and CDR2: KGHSH, LQKENI. Trimming took 5 bases from V and 3 from J; bases not matched to a gene: 8. DNA for the CDR3: TGTGCCAGCTCAACAAAGGCTAGCGGGGACTACAATGAGCAGTTCTTC. Amino acids: CASSTKASGDYNEQFF.

This chain connects TRBV10-1 to TRBJ2-1; tentatively, D is TRBD1 (6 bases). Trimming took 8 bases from V and 8 from J, leaving 22 bases between them. The CDR3 is 15 residues long. Germline V lookup: CDR1 WNHNN, CDR2 SYGVQD (reference sequence). CDR3 coding DNA: TGCGCCAGCTCAACCTCTCAGGGGATCGGCGATGAGCAGTTCTTC. Encoded protein: CASSTSQGIGDEQFF.

The J gene is TRBJ2-5, the V gene TRBV2, with D unclear. Trimming shortened V by 4 bases and J by 5 bases, and 14 bases separated the two germline ends. Germline values: CDR1 SNHLY, CDR2 FYNNEI. The CDR3 runs to 14 residues. The CDR3 bases are TGTGCCAGCAGTGCCTCGGCCGTCCGGGAGACCCAGTACTTC. Its translation: CASSASAVRETQYF.